Listed below are T cell receptor beta chains from one sample, sequenced in a study of tumor-infiltrating lymphocytes in primary liver carcinoma. TCRdb analysed the multiplex PCR reads with MiXCR anew, one entry per CDR3 protein. The profile covers hundreds of thousands of distinct CDR3 sequences, with more than 55% appearing a single time and around 9.5% taken by the ten largest. The sequenced sample was peripheral blood. These receptor sequences come from a middle-aged man with primary liver carcinoma and hepatitis B virus infection. Both conserved end residues are part of each CDR3. Each record gives: V gene, clone size, J gene, CDR3 length, D gene, CDR3 protein, CDR3 DNA. The D gene is left open where the match is weak. Size values are once, few and many counts, or a class for expanded clones, and some rows have none.

TRBV5-5	few	TRBJ2-7	13	-	CASSLVGIYEQYF	TGTGCCAGCAGCTTGGTAGGGATCTACGAGCAGTACTTC
TRBV7-9	few	TRBJ1-4	17	-	CASSWDKGPSTNEKLFF	TGTGCCAGCAGTTGGGACAAGGGGCCTTCAACTAATGAAAAACTGTTTTTT
TRBV6-2/TRBV6-3	-	TRBJ1-1	14	-	CASSYQCLNTEAFF	TGTGCCAGCAGTTACCAGTGCTTGAACACTGAAGCTTTCTTT
TRBV6-1	-	TRBJ2-7	13	-	CASSAYPSYEQYF	TGTGCCAGCAGCGCGTACCCCTCCTACGAGCAGTACTTC
TRBV11-3	-	TRBJ2-1	15	TRBD2	CASNLGGGSYNEQFF	TGTGCCAGCAACCTTGGGGGAGGGTCCTACAATGAGCAGTTCTTC
TRBV4-1	many	TRBJ2-7	17	-	CASSQKPGPGDLYEQYF	TGCGCCAGCAGCCAGAAACCGGGACCCGGAGACCTTTACGAGCAGTACTTC
TRBV10-3	few	TRBJ2-3	14	TRBD1	CAITPDRGEAPQYF	TGTGCCATCACCCCGGACAGGGGTGAAGCTCCGCAGTATTTT
TRBV5-4	-	TRBJ2-1	14	TRBD2	CASGLDVGGREQFF	TGTGCCAGCGGCTTGGATGTTGGCGGGAGGGAGCAGTTCTTC
TRBV7-9	-	TRBJ1-1	13	-	CASSLESFAEAFF	TGTGCCAGCAGCTTAGAATCCTTCGCTGAAGCTTTCTTT
TRBV6-6	many	TRBJ2-7	13	-	CASSSSTVGEQYF	TGTGCCAGCAGTTCCAGTACGGTTGGCGAGCAGTACTTC
TRBV28	-	TRBJ1-3	17	TRBD1	CASSLSTAGGHGNTIYF	TGTGCCAGCAGTCTATCAACCGCAGGGGGACATGGAAACACCATATATTTT
TRBV11-2	-	TRBJ2-1	16	TRBD2	CDSSRTSVRRGVEQFF	TGTGACAGCAGTAGGACTAGCGTGAGGAGAGGGGTTGAGCAGTTCTTC
TRBV28	-	TRBJ1-5	14	-	CASSLPGGHQPQHF	TGTGCCAGCAGTTTACCGGGAGGCCATCAGCCCCAGCATTTT
TRBV29-1	-	TRBJ2-7	13	-	CSVGIGGEDEQYF	TGCAGCGTTGGGATAGGGGGTGAAGACGAGCAATACTTC
TRBV10-3	few	TRBJ2-5	15	-	CATRGERISQETQYF	TGTGCCACCCGTGGGGAGCGGATTAGCCAAGAGACCCAGTACTTC
TRBV6-2/TRBV6-3	-	TRBJ2-7	17	-	CASSYSAGTDQNYEQHF	TGTGCCAGCAGTTACTCGGCGGGTACAGACCAAAACTACGAGCAGCACTTC
TRBV6-2/TRBV6-3	many	TRBJ2-1	12	-	CASRPGRNEQFF	TGTGCCAGCAGACCCGGCCGCAATGAGCAGTTCTTC
TRBV7-2	-	TRBJ1-1	14	-	CASSLGYGGTEAFF	TGTGCCAGCAGCTTAGGCTATGGCGGCACCGAAGCTTTCTTT
TRBV14	few	TRBJ1-2	15	-	CATSQDLQGYGGYTF	TGTGCCACCAGCCAAGATCTTCAGGGTTACGGAGGCTACACCTTC
TRBV19	-	TRBJ2-6	17	TRBD2	CASSRSGSSSGANVLTF	TGTGCCAGCTCCCGGAGCGGGAGTAGTTCTGGGGCCAACGTCCTGACTTTC
TRBV28	-	TRBJ2-3	14	-	CASGSPGGTDTQYF	TGTGCCAGCGGTTCTCCCGGGGGAACAGATACGCAGTATTTT
TRBV6-1	many	TRBJ1-5	15	TRBD1	CASSPADRGNQPQHF	TGTGCCAGCAGCCCCGCCGACAGGGGCAATCAGCCCCAGCATTTT
TRBV24-1	-	TRBJ2-2	15	TRBD1	CATSEWTGHTGELFF	TGTGCCACCAGTGAGTGGACAGGGCACACCGGGGAGCTGTTTTTT
TRBV5-1	-	TRBJ2-5	14	-	CASSYMTAQGTQYF	TGCGCCAGCAGCTACATGACCGCCCAAGGGACCCAGTACTTC
TRBV29-1	many	TRBJ1-4	12	-	CSVRSTNEKLFF	TGCAGCGTCAGATCAACTAATGAAAAACTGTTTTTT
TRBV6-5	many	TRBJ1-4	16	TRBD1	CASRYSGGGIYEKLFF	TGTGCCAGCAGATACTCAGGGGGCGGAATTTATGAAAAACTGTTTTTT
TRBV12-3/TRBV12-4	many	TRBJ2-1	16	TRBD2	CASSLRLAGSHNEQFF	TGTGCCAGCAGCCTTAGACTAGCGGGATCCCACAATGAGCAGTTCTTC
TRBV1	-	TRBJ2-7	16	-	CISSQPREPRTYEQYF	TGCATCAGCAGCCAACCTCGGGAGCCCAGGACCTACGAGCAGTACTTC
TRBV11-1	-	TRBJ2-7	14	TRBD1	CASSGDRCIDEQYF	TGTGCCAGCAGCGGGGACAGGTGTATCGACGAGCAGTACTTC
TRBV6-2/TRBV6-3	many	TRBJ2-5	14	TRBD2	CASSGLAGGETQYF	TGTGCCAGCAGTGGACTAGCGGGAGGGGAGACCCAGTACTTC
TRBV12-3/TRBV12-4	-	TRBJ2-1	14	TRBD2	CASVTSGRYNERFF	TGTGCCAGTGTGACTAGCGGGAGATACAATGAGCGGTTCTTC
TRBV5-5	once	TRBJ2-2	14	-	CASGLSTGTGELFF	TGTGCCAGCGGATTGAGTACAGGGACCGGGGAGCTGTTTTTT
TRBV6-5	-	TRBJ2-5	12	-	CASSADWESQYF	TGTGCCAGCAGTGCCGACTGGGAGAGCCAGTACTTC
TRBV5-1	few	TRBJ2-2	16	TRBD1	CASSFATGVYTGELFF	TGCGCCAGCAGCTTTGCTACAGGGGTTTACACCGGGGAGCTGTTTTTT
TRBV6-1	-	TRBJ2-3	11	-	CGNSETDTQYF	TGTGGCAACAGTGAAACAGATACGCAGTATTTT
TRBV28	-	TRBJ1-1	15	TRBD1	CASSFQRQGATEAFF	TGTGCCAGCAGTTTCCAGCGACAGGGGGCCACTGAAGCTTTCTTT
TRBV11-2	-	TRBJ1-1	13	-	CASSLGPITEAFF	TGTGCCAGCAGCTTAGGACCGATCACGGAAGCTTTCTTT
TRBV7-9	-	TRBJ2-7	12	-	CASSLGANEQDF	TGTGCCAGCAGCTTGGGGGCGAACGAGCAGGACTTC
TRBV11-2	many	TRBJ2-7	16	-	CASSYQGGAHSYEQYF	TGTGCCAGCAGCTACCAGGGAGGAGCGCACTCCTACGAGCAGTACTTC
TRBV6-6	-	TRBJ1-2	15	-	CASTVGSGASDCYTF	-
TRBV5-1	-	TRBJ2-2	15	TRBD2	CASREGGAGTGELFF	TGCGCCAGCAGGGAGGGAGGGGCCGGCACCGGGGAGCTGTTTTTT
TRBV6-2/TRBV6-3	-	TRBJ2-7	14	-	CAGSLWPGGYEQYF	TGTGCCGGCTCCCTTTGGCCAGGTGGCTACGAGCAGTACTTC
TRBV5-4	few	TRBJ2-5	15	-	CASSARTAGGETQYF	TGTGCCAGCAGCGCTCGGACTGCGGGTGGGGAGACCCAGTACTTC
TRBV5-4	-	TRBJ2-5	13	-	CAGSLRQQETQYF	TGTGCCGGCAGCTTGCGTCAGCAAGAGACCCAGTACTTC
TRBV5-4	-	TRBJ2-4	13	-	CDSNSGQRDIQYF	TGTGACAGCAACTCCGGACAGAGGGACATTCAGTACTTC
TRBV29-1	once	TRBJ2-5	15	TRBD1	CSVEEFGTGNEAQYF	TGCAGCGTTGAAGAATTTGGGACAGGGAATGAGGCCCAGTACTTC
TRBV5-4	-	TRBJ2-1	15	TRBD2	CASSTGGGRYNEQFF	TGTGCCAGCAGTACTGGGGGGGGGAGGTACAATGAGCAGTTCTTC
TRBV6-2/TRBV6-3	-	TRBJ1-1	14	TRBD1	CASRALQGFTEVFF	TGTGCCAGCAGGGCCCTACAGGGGTTCACTGAAGTTTTCTTT
TRBV11-2	-	TRBJ2-3	14	-	CTSSLRRGSDTRYF	TGTACCAGCAGCTTAAGGAGAGGGTCAGATACGCGGTATTTT
TRBV5-1	-	TRBJ1-2	16	TRBD1	CASTSGQGAIHYGYTF	TGCGCCAGCACCTCCGGACAGGGGGCCATACACTATGGCTACACCTTC
TRBV30	many	TRBJ2-1	17	TRBD2	CAWDGLAGGPRRNEQFF	TGTGCCTGGGACGGACTAGCGGGAGGGCCTAGAAGGAATGAGCAGTTCTTC
TRBV11-2	-	TRBJ2-5	13	-	CSSSRLLSETQYF	TGCTCCAGCAGCCGGTTGTTGTCAGAGACCCAGTACTTC
TRBV29-1	-	TRBJ1-1	13	TRBD1	CSVRGQANNEAFF	TGCAGTGTTCGAGGACAGGCGAACAATGAAGCTTTCTTT
TRBV11-1	-	TRBJ1-3	15	TRBD1	CASSSDRTSGNTIYF	TGTGCCAGCAGCTCGGACAGGACCTCTGGAAACACCATATATTTT
TRBV4-1	many	TRBJ1-1	12	-	CASSPGGAEAFF	TGCGCCAGCAGCCCGGGAGGGGCTGAAGCTTTCTTT